Below, one T cell receptor (beta chain) is given with its context. Its antigen remains unknown. Assay: immunoSEQ multiplex PCR; the TCRdb copy retains only in-frame clones and omits some. Of roughly 1,800 clones in the sample, around four fifths were seen once. Trimming removed 2 bases at V and 6 bases at J, with 13 bases between. This CDR3 has 13 residues. Germline loops: CDR1 GTSNPN, CDR2 SVGIG (reference sequence). This record belongs to a study of chemoradiotherapy in HPV16-positive cancers. General study points: Candidate HPV-specific clones and E7-related TCR motifs grew in tumor during treatment.

The rearrangement uses TRBV30 and TRBJ1-2, with D hard to call. The receptor was derived from a human donor with HPV-associated anogenital cancer. This material consisted of tumor tissue, taken from a patient who underwent chemoradiotherapy. CDR3 sequence reads: CAWSIGWEDGYTF. CDR3 in DNA: TGTGCCTGGAGTATAGGTTGGGAAGATGGCTACACCTTC. The full variable domain, its missing parts supplied by reference TRBV30 and TRBJ1-2, is SQTIHQWPATLVQPVGSPLSLECTVEGTSNPNLYWYRQAAGRGLQLLFYSVGIGQISSEVPQNLSASRPQDRQFILSSKKLLLSDSGFYLCAWSIGWEDGYTFGSGTRLTVV.